This passage covers 27 T cell receptor beta chains from one sample sequenced in a study of shared clonotypes between healthy human individuals. Data came from immunoSEQ multiplex PCR; TCRdb stores just in-frame clones and leaves some out. Of more than 2 million clones in the sample, 90% to 96% were seen once. The sequenced material came from naive CD4+ T cells sorted from blood. The subset denotes: CD45RA+ positively selected. The source of these receptors is a man aged 18 to 30 in good health.

The V gene is TRBV6-6, the J gene TRBJ2-4; no definite D call. Germline V CDR1 and CDR2: MNHNY, SVGAGI (reference sequence). Trimming cost V 6 bases and J 4 bases, with 4 bases left between them. The CDR3 loop spans 11 amino acids. The CDR3 sequence is CASRVKNIQYF. CDR3 nucleotide sequence: TGTGCCAGCAGGGTAAAAAACATTCAGTACTTC.

The sample holds a few counts of this clone. CDR3 sequence reads: CASQGQMSKDGYTF. Here the CDR3 DNA reads TGTGCCAGTCAGGGGCAAATGAGTAAGGATGGCTACACCTTC. V gene TRBV19 combines with J gene TRBJ1-2; maybe TRBD1 (6 bases). This CDR3 is built from 14 residues. Germline loops: CDR1 LNHDA, CDR2 SQIVND (reference sequence). V lost 8 bases, J lost 6 bases, and 19 bases lay in between.

In nucleotides, the CDR3 is TGCGCCAGCAGCCAAGACCCGGGGCTACGTAACAATGAGCAGTTCTTC. It codes for CASSQDPGLRNNEQFF. The chain has TRBV4-1 and TRBJ2-1; D could derive from TRBD1 or TRBD2 (5 bases each). This CDR3 has 16 amino acids. Germline V gene data show CDR1 as MGHRA and CDR2 as YSYEKL. The V end was cut by 0 bases, the J end by 5 bases, with 14 bases between.

This chain links TRBV10-3 with TRBJ1-3, with D unclear. Trimming removed 2 bases at V and 3 bases at J, with 11 bases between. The germline CDR1 and CDR2 sequences are ENHRY and SYGVKD. The length of the CDR3 is 15 residues. In DNA, the CDR3 is TGTGCCATCAGTGAGAGGTTAGGTTTTGGAAACACCATATATTTT. As protein: CAISERLGFGNTIYF.

The rearrangement uses TRBV28 and TRBJ2-7; 10 positions agree with TRBD2. The V and J ends lost 6 bases and 0 bases, in that order; junction bases with no gene match: 11. Germline V lookup: CDR1 MDHEN, CDR2 SYDVKM. There are 17 residues in the CDR3. The CDR3 DNA reads as TGTGCCAGCAGCGTAACCCCTGGGACTAGCGACTCCTACGAGCAGTACTTC. It encodes CASSVTPGTSDSYEQYF.

V usage is TRBV6-6 and J usage is TRBJ2-7; possibly TRBD1 for D (7 bases). Germline V gene data show CDR1 as MNHNY and CDR2 as SVGAGI (reference sequence). The CDR3 runs to 15 residues. The V gene lost 4 bases and the J gene lost 6 bases, with 19 bases spanning the gap. The CDR3: CASSFQGGRLIEQYF. The CDR3 nucleotides read TGTGCCAGCAGTTTCCAGGGGGGCAGGCTAATCGAGCAGTACTTC.

This chain uses TRBV6-6 with TRBJ1-4; weak D call: TRBD1 (6 bases). Germline V lookup: CDR1 MNHNY, CDR2 SVGAGI (reference sequence). The CDR3 is 15 residues long. Trimming took 11 bases from V and 4 from J, leaving 20 bases between them. The CDR3 here is CAAHPGGRGNEKLFF. In DNA form, the CDR3 reads TGTGCCGCGCACCCGGGGGGCCGGGGTAATGAAAAACTGTTTTTT.

J is TRBJ1-1 and V is TRBV30; D uncertain. V shed 4 bases and J shed 4 bases, with 16 bases lying between them. The germline CDR1 and CDR2 sequences are GTSNPN and SVGIG (reference sequence). The length of the CDR3 is 14 residues. The CDR3 spells CAWTSRGASTEAFF. In nucleotides, the CDR3 is TGTGCCTGGACCTCGCGGGGTGCAAGCACTGAAGCTTTCTTT.

DNA for the CDR3: TGCGCCAGCAGCTTGGGGATTTCGGATGAAAAACTGTTTTTT. Translated, it gives CASSLGISDEKLFF. This chain connects TRBV5-1 to TRBJ1-4; D unclear. This CDR3 is 14 amino acids long. Trimming removed 0 bases from V and 6 bases from J, with 9 bases in between. CDR1 is SGHRS and CDR2 is YFSETQ in the germline V gene.

This clone was counted a few times. CDR3 coding DNA: TGTGCCAGCAGCTTAGGGGGTTTCCGGTGGTACTTC. It yields the protein CASSLGGFRWYF. The rearrangement uses TRBV7-2 and TRBJ2-7; D gene uncertain. With 1 base removed from V and 12 bases from J, the gap between germline ends came to 13 bases. Germline V lookup: CDR1 SGHTA, CDR2 FQGNSA. The CDR3 contains 12 residues.

V and J are TRBV7-9 and TRBJ2-5; 9 bases agree with TRBD2. CDR1 SEHNR and CDR2 FQNEAQ come from the germline V gene (reference sequence). This CDR3 region has 17 residues. The V gene end was trimmed by 5 bases and the J gene end by 4 bases; junction bases not matched to a gene: 14. CDR3 amino acids: CASSPRASGVGRETQYF. The CDR3 region has the DNA TGTGCCAGCAGCCCCCGAGCTAGCGGGGTGGGGCGAGAGACCCAGTACTTC.

The chain recombines TRBV30 with TRBJ2-5, with 8 bases lining up with TRBD2. The CDR3 covers 16 residues. V trimming: 0 bases; J trimming: 4 bases; junction bases outside the gene matches: 10. Germline V lookup: CDR1 GTSNPN, CDR2 SVGIG (reference sequence). CDR3 nucleotides: TGTGCCTGGAGTGTATCTCGCGGGGGGCCGGTAGAGACCCAGTACTTC. Amino acid sequence: CAWSVSRGGPVETQYF.

A remark on this clone: The sample contains more than one DNA sequence encoding this CDR3. This chain uses TRBV5-1 with TRBJ1-5, with D maybe TRBD1 (6 bases). Trimming took 0 bases from V and 7 from J, leaving 8 bases between them. This CDR3 spans 13 amino acids. CDR1 SGHRS and CDR2 YFSETQ come from the germline V gene. The CDR3 sequence: CASSLEGGQPQHF. In nucleotides, the CDR3 is TGCGCCAGCAGCTTGGAAGGGGGGCAGCCCCAGCATTTT.

Turning to this clone: Distinct nucleotide sequences in the sample also encode this CDR3. The V and J genes are TRBV6-5 and TRBJ1-6; 9 bases align to TRBD1. Germline V gives CDR1 MNHEY, CDR2 SVGAGI. There are 15 residues in the CDR3. With 4 bases clipped from V and 7 bases from J, the junction kept 5 bases outside the gene matches. The DNA for the CDR3 is TGTGCCAGCAGTTCGCCCGGGACAGGGAATTCACCCCTCCACTTT. Translating gives CASSSPGTGNSPLHF.

V and J are TRBV2 and TRBJ1-2; D not resolved. The CDR3 extends over 13 amino acids. Trimming cost V 1 base and J 8 bases, with 11 bases left between them. Per germline, CDR1 SNHLY and CDR2 FYNNEI. Here the CDR3 DNA reads TGTGCCAGCAGTGAAGAACCGGACCCGGGCTACACCTTC. It is translated as CASSEEPDPGYTF.

This chain uses TRBV10-3 with TRBJ2-7, with TRBD1 matching 7 bases. This CDR3 is built from 14 residues. J was trimmed by 3 bases and V by 7 bases; bases with no gene match: 9. Germline V CDR1 and CDR2: ENHRY, SYGVKD. The CDR3 protein is CAINRDSEIYEQYF. DNA of the CDR3: TGTGCCATCAACCGGGACAGTGAGATCTACGAGCAGTACTTC.

This chain uses TRBV2 with TRBJ2-1; maybe TRBD2 (6 bases). Germline-derived CDR1 and CDR2 are SNHLY and FYNNEI. V was clipped by 6 bases and J by 8 bases, with 14 bases between them. The CDR3 totals 13 residues. The DNA of the CDR3 is TGTGCCAGCAGGGTCGGGACTGCGTATGAGCAGTTCTTC. This codes for CASRVGTAYEQFF.

The V gene is TRBV6-5, the J gene TRBJ1-5; the D gene is possibly TRBD1 (5 bases). Trimming left V 8 bases short and J 6 bases short, with 14 bases between. There are 13 residues in the CDR3. Germline V gene sequence: CDR1 MNHEY, CDR2 SVGAGI. The CDR3: CASCRGGGQPQHF. Written as DNA, the CDR3 is TGTGCCAGCTGTCGGGGCGGGGGTCAGCCCCAGCATTTT.

J is TRBJ2-7 and V is TRBV4-3; the D call may be TRBD1 or TRBD2 (5 bases each). V was cut by 2 bases and J by 1 base, with 21 bases left in between. This CDR3 has 18 residues. Germline V gives CDR1 LGHNA, CDR2 YSLEER. CDR3 sequence: CASSQYSQITGASYEQYF. CDR3 in DNA: TGCGCCAGCAGCCAATATTCCCAGATCACCGGGGCGTCCTACGAGCAGTACTTC.

This chain connects TRBV19 to TRBJ2-2, with TRBD2 matching over 8 bases. The CDR3 runs to 16 residues. Per the germline V gene, CDR1 is LNHDA and CDR2 is SQIVND (reference sequence). Trimming cost V 7 bases and J 6 bases; bases outside gene matches: 13. CDR3 DNA: TGTGCCAGTACGTCGAGGAGCGGGGGTGGAGCCGGGGAGCTGTTTTTT. It codes for CASTSRSGGGAGELFF.

The rearrangement joins TRBV10-3 to TRBJ2-3; TRBD2 aligns across 10 bases. Germline V gives CDR1 ENHRY, CDR2 SYGVKD. With V trimmed by 3 bases and J by 0 bases, 9 bases remained unmatched. This CDR3 spans 18 amino acids. CDR3 in amino acids: CAISDMASGSTSTDTQYF. CDR3 bases: TGTGCCATCAGTGATATGGCTAGCGGGAGCACCAGCACAGATACGCAGTATTTT.

This chain links TRBV4-3 with TRBJ2-7; D gene unclear. Deletions cut 0 bases from V and 3 bases from J, with 9 bases between. This CDR3 region has 14 residues. Germline CDR1 and CDR2: LGHNA and YSLEER. The CDR3 reads CASSQEEGNYEQYF. The CDR3 nucleotides are TGCGCCAGCAGCCAAGAAGAAGGAAACTACGAGCAGTACTTC.

In DNA form, the CDR3 reads TGCGCCAGCAGTGAACGACTGCCCCGCGGCAATGAGCAGTTCTTC. Its protein product is CASSERLPRGNEQFF. This rearrangement joins TRBV10-1 to TRBJ2-1, with D uncertain. Trimming removed 3 bases at V and 6 bases at J, with 15 bases between. The CDR3 totals 15 residues. Looked up from germline, CDR1 is WNHNN and CDR2 is SYGVQD (reference sequence).

The V call is TRBV5-4, the J call TRBJ2-4, with unresolved D. Germline CDR1 is SGHNT and CDR2 is YYREEE (reference sequence). The CDR3 has 15 amino acids. V lost 4 bases and J 4 bases, leaving 15 bases between the germline ends. CDR3 in DNA: TGTGCCAGCAGCATGGATTTGAATCAGAAAAACATTCAGTACTTC. Protein product: CASSMDLNQKNIQYF.

The genes are TRBV7-9 and TRBJ2-1; D is unclear. The CDR3 runs 12 residues. Germline CDR1 is SEHNR and CDR2 is FQNEAQ (reference sequence). V was cut by 2 bases and J by 8 bases, with 7 bases left in between. The CDR3 region is CASSLNWDEQFF. The CDR3 region has the DNA TGTGCCAGCAGCTTAAATTGGGATGAGCAGTTCTTC.

This chain joins TRBV21-1 and TRBJ1-3; the table's D call TRBD1 went unverified against the DNA. TRBV21-1 is a known pseudogene. This CDR3 has 17 amino acids. The CDR3 DNA sequence: TGTGCCAGCAGCAAAGAGACAGGGGTGGATATCGAGCACACCATATATTTT. Translated, it gives CASSKETGVDIEHTIYF.

The chain has TRBV7-9 and TRBJ1-1; D ambiguous. The germline V and J ends were trimmed by 5 bases and 1 base, with 11 bases remaining between them. This CDR3 is 14 amino acids long. Germline V gene data show CDR1 as SEHNR and CDR2 as FQNEAQ (reference sequence). DNA for the CDR3: TGTGCCAGCAGCCCGGCTGGAAAGAACACTGAAGCTTTCTTT. It codes for CASSPAGKNTEAFF. Together with reference TRBV7-9 and TRBJ1-1, the CDR3 gives the full variable domain: DTGVSQNPRHKITKRGQNVTFRCDPISEHNRLYWYRQTLGQGPEFLTYFQNEAQLEKSRLLSDRFSAERPKGSFSTLEIQRTEQGDSAMYLCASSPAGKNTEAFFGQGTRLTVV.